The 22 T cell receptor beta chains below come from one sample, sequenced in a study of blood T cell repertoires in COVID-19. Assay: immunoSEQ multiplex PCR; the TCRdb copy retains only in-frame clones and omits some. The sample holds 90,000 to 120,000 clones, 88% seen once. The sequencing input was peripheral blood. The receptors derive from a woman aged 55-70 years with acute or convalescent COVID-19.

V and J are TRBV24-1 and TRBJ2-1; D remains ambiguous. V lost 4 bases, J lost 10 bases, and 13 bases lay in between. This CDR3 contains 13 residues. Germline CDR1 reads KGHDR; CDR2 reads SFDVKD. The CDR3 region is CATSDPLVAEQFF. CDR3 DNA: TGTGCCACCAGTGACCCTCTAGTAGCCGAGCAGTTCTTC.

This chain links TRBV12-5 with TRBJ1-1; D is ambiguous. The V gene's germline CDR1 is LGHNT and CDR2 FRNRAP. V lost 1 base and J lost 2, with 5 bases in between. The CDR3 is 13 residues long. The CDR3, as DNA: TGTGCTAGTGGTTTGGCTCTAAACACTGAAGCTTTCTTT. Encoded protein: CASGLALNTEAFF.

This clone occurred once. The chain combines TRBV5-1 with TRBJ2-5; D might be TRBD1 (6 bases). This CDR3 spans 16 amino acids. Germline V gives CDR1 SGHRS, CDR2 YFSETQ. With 0 bases removed from V and 0 bases from J, the gap between germline ends came to 12 bases. This CDR3 reads CASSLGDTSYQETQYF. CDR3 sequence (DNA): TGCGCCAGCAGCTTGGGGGACACCTCGTACCAAGAGACCCAGTACTTC.

This clone occurred a few times. The chain combines TRBV5-1 with TRBJ2-1, with 9 bases identical to TRBD2. The trim removed 3 bases at V and 8 bases at J, leaving 9 bases unmatched. The CDR3 length is 15 residues. CDR1 is SGHRS, CDR2 YFSETQ, per germline. CDR3 residues: CASSSLAGRGDEQFF. CDR3 bases: TGCGCCAGCAGCTCCCTAGCGGGACGGGGCGATGAGCAGTTCTTC.

The DNA for the CDR3 is TGTGCCAGCTCACTTCAACAGAACTCCATCTCTGGAAACACCATATATTTT. Its translation: CASSLQQNSISGNTIYF. This sequence joins TRBV18 and TRBJ1-3; D is unclear. Germline CDR1 and CDR2: KGHSH and LQKENI. This CDR3 comprises 17 residues. The V end was cut by 4 bases, the J end by 0 bases, with 16 bases between.

The rearrangement links TRBV19 to TRBJ2-1; 13 bases agree with TRBD2. The germline CDR1 and CDR2 sequences are LNHDA and SQIVND (reference sequence). The CDR3 has 19 residues. V lost 0 bases to trimming and J lost 1 base; unmatched junction nucleotides: 6. CDR3 in amino acids: CASSIDDKLAGGSYNEQFF. CDR3 nucleotide sequence: TGTGCCAGTAGTATAGATGACAAACTAGCGGGAGGGTCCTACAATGAGCAGTTCTTC.

V usage is TRBV11-2 and J usage is TRBJ1-1, with TRBD1 as a possible D gene (6 bases). Trimming pared 5 bases from V and 0 bases from J, leaving 13 bases between. Germline V lookup: CDR1 SGHAT, CDR2 FQNNGV. The CDR3 covers 15 residues. In DNA form, the CDR3 reads TGTGCCAGCAGCACCTCGGCAGGGGTGAACACTGAAGCTTTCTTT. This gives the protein CASSTSAGVNTEAFF.

The gene calls are TRBV10-2 and TRBJ2-7, with TRBD2 matching over 8 bases. Germline CDR1 reads WSHSY; CDR2 reads SAAADI. With 6 bases clipped from V and 4 bases from J, the junction kept 2 bases outside the gene matches. There are 12 residues in the CDR3. CDR3 DNA sequence: TGCGCCAGCAGCCCGGGGGGGTACGAGCAGTACGTC. It encodes CASSPGGYEQYV.

V usage is TRBV9 and J usage is TRBJ1-2, with D uncertain. Per germline, CDR1 SGDLS and CDR2 YYNGEE. CDR3 size: 13 residues. V dropped 4 bases and J dropped 2 bases, with 9 bases sitting between them. CDR3 region: CASSPGGNYGYTF. The CDR3 bases are TGTGCCAGCAGCCCAGGTGGCAACTATGGCTACACCTTC.

This sequence joins TRBV6-2 or TRBV6-3 and TRBJ2-3; 7 nucleotides line up with TRBD1. This CDR3 contains 14 residues. V lost 0 bases to trimming and J lost 4 bases; unmatched junction nucleotides: 1. Germline CDR1 is MNHEY and CDR2 is SVGEGT. The CDR3 protein is CASSYSGGADTQYF. The CDR3 DNA is TGTGCCAGCAGTTACTCAGGGGGCGCAGATACGCAGTATTTT.

CDR3 coding DNA: TGTGCCAGCAGCGTAGATCTAGCGGGACTAAATGAGCAGTTCTTC. Translated, it gives CASSVDLAGLNEQFF. The V gene is TRBV9, the J gene TRBJ2-1; 9 positions agree with TRBD2. Germline-derived CDR1 and CDR2 are SGDLS and YYNGEE. Trimming removed 0 bases from V and 7 bases from J; junction bases left unmatched: 5. The CDR3 covers 15 residues.

The V and J genes are TRBV25-1 and TRBJ2-2; maybe TRBD1 (7 bases). The CDR3 covers 14 residues. Germline V gives CDR1 MGHDK, CDR2 SYGVNS. V shed 6 bases and J shed 3 bases, with 11 bases lying between them. CDR3 amino acids: CASSPGGHTGELFF. As DNA, the CDR3 is TGTGCCAGCAGCCCAGGGGGGCACACCGGGGAGCTGTTTTTT.

The CDR3 coding sequence is TGTGCCAGCAGCTCCCGGGTCGGAGAAGAAAAACTGTTTTTT. This sequence encodes CASSSRVGEEKLFF. The chain carries TRBV11-1 and TRBJ1-4, with unresolved D. Trimming cost V 4 bases and J 8 bases, with 14 bases left between them. The CDR3 runs 14 residues. Germline V gene sequence: CDR1 SGHAT, CDR2 FQDESV (reference sequence).

The genes are TRBV18 and TRBJ2-7; 9 bases agree with TRBD1. Germline V lookup: CDR1 KGHSH, CDR2 LQKENI. The junction had 2 bases not matched to a gene; V was cut back by 5 bases and J by 0 bases. The CDR3 runs 14 residues. The CDR3 protein is CASSGQGSSYEQYV. CDR3 DNA: TGTGCCAGCTCAGGACAGGGGAGCTCCTACGAGCAGTACGTC.

On this clone: Different DNA sequences within this sample yield the same CDR3. This chain uses TRBV7-8 with TRBJ1-2; the D is unclear. In germline, CDR1 is SGHVS, CDR2 FQNEAQ. The germline V and J ends were trimmed by 1 base and 4 bases, with 7 bases remaining between them. The CDR3 has 13 residues. The CDR3 loop is CASSLGTGYGYTF. CDR3 nucleotides: TGTGCCAGCAGCTTAGGCACTGGCTATGGCTACACCTTC.

The V call is TRBV4-2, the J call TRBJ2-1; D is uncertain. Germline V lookup: CDR1 LGHNA, CDR2 YNFKEQ. Trimming removed 5 bases from V and 6 bases from J, with 14 bases in between. The CDR3 totals 14 residues. In DNA, the CDR3 is TGTGCCAGCAGCGTAGAATTAAGAGCCAATGAGCAGTTCTTC. Translated, it gives CASSVELRANEQFF.

V usage is TRBV10-1 and J usage is TRBJ1-1, with TRBD1 matching 9 bases. The V gene's germline CDR1 is WNHNN and CDR2 SYGVQD (reference sequence). The CDR3 runs 12 residues. After removal of 5 bases from V and 11 bases from J, the junction contained 6 bases not matched to a gene. The CDR3 DNA reads as TGCGCCAGCAGTACTGGGACAGGGAGCGCTTTCTTT. The encoded protein is CASSTGTGSAFF.

The chain couples TRBV9 to TRBJ2-7, with D possibly matching TRBD1 (6 bases). V lost 2 bases and J lost 6, with 15 bases in between. The CDR3 loop spans 14 amino acids. The germline V gene encodes CDR1 SGDLS and CDR2 YYNGEE. CDR3 in DNA: TGTGCCAGCAGCGTGTACAGGGAAAGGTGCGAGCAGTACGTC. Residues: CASSVYRERCEQYV.

The chain has TRBV5-5 and TRBJ1-6, with D hard to call. CDR3 length: 13 residues. Germline CDR1 and CDR2: SGHKS and YYEKEE (reference sequence). V was trimmed by 3 bases and J by 7 bases, leaving 8 bases between them. CDR3 protein: CASSSESNSPLHF. CDR3 in DNA: TGTGCCAGCAGCTCTGAAAGCAATTCACCCCTCCACTTT.

This clone was detected once. The rearrangement links TRBV21-1 to TRBJ2-1; TRBD2, the D gene given by the table, was not confirmed from the DNA. TRBV21-1 is deemed a pseudogene. This CDR3 has 23 residues. CDR3 sequence: CASSKGSGRPGTSGITGYNEQFF. CDR3 bases: TGTGCCAGCAGCAAAGGTTCCGGAAGACCCGGGACTAGCGGGATTACGGGGTACAATGAGCAGTTCTTC.

This chain connects TRBV3-1 (or the pseudogene TRBV3-2) to TRBJ2-3; TRBD2 might be the D (6 bases). The CDR3 runs to 13 residues. Germline lookup yields CDR1 LGHDT and CDR2 YNNKEL (reference sequence). Trimming removed 8 bases at V and 3 bases at J, with 12 bases between. In DNA form, the CDR3 reads TGTGCCAGCCTCCGGGGAGGTACAGATACGCAGTATTTT. This encodes CASLRGGTDTQYF.

V and J are TRBV27 and TRBJ1-2; D remains unclear. Looked up from germline, CDR1 is MNHEY and CDR2 is SMNVEV (reference sequence). V lost 0 bases to trimming and J lost 1 base, with 15 bases between them. CDR3 length: 17 amino acids. In nucleotides, the CDR3 is TGTGCCAGCAGTTTATCAATGGGAGGGTTTGGTAACTATGGCTACACCTTC. Residues: CASSLSMGGFGNYGYTF.